This T cell receptor (beta chain) was retrieved from a study of cytomegalovirus exposure and HLA in healthy donors (dated by TCRdb to 2017 to 2019). With regard to the full study: According to an earlier analysis of a few hundred of the donors, about 170 million T cells yielded 90 million to 140 million unique TCR beta sequences and about 300 Gb of sequence data. Approximately 310 gigabases of sequencing data and tens of millions of unique TCR sequences were included in an early release covering roughly 600 HLA-typed donors. Among the approximately 400 genotyped donors, 75% to 90% belonged to the genetic ancestry cluster associated with self-reported Caucasian donors. The study aimed to test whether cataloging public T cell receptors could reveal signatures of past pathogen exposure. The study used immunosequencing to profile the T cell repertoires of hundreds of subjects and linked those repertoires to cytomegalovirus serostatus. A separate validation cohort of 100 to 150 different subjects was used in addition to the roughly 640-subject first cohort. To predict cytomegalovirus infection status, the study combined high-throughput TCR immunosequencing, statistical association of individual TCRs with disease status, and machine learning. In a later analysis, previously published TCR beta repertoires from some 640 donors were re-analyzed and high-resolution HLA genotyping was added so that TCR occurrence patterns could be studied. The later analysis used no new phenotypic data to find candidate immune exposures, relying instead on TCR beta sequences and their occurrence across donors. To decide whether each TCR beta V gene segment behaved as functional or pseudogenic, an earlier analysis of several hundred of the donors relied on high-throughput TCR beta sequencing. Donor age, sex, ethnicity and CMV serostatus were collected together with the repertoire data. A later genetic analysis used genome-wide SNP genotypes for 398 of the 666 donors, treating that subset as a discovery cohort. Every discovery cohort repertoire had been produced on one sequencing platform. HLA typing included class I and class II loci at four-digit resolution. The number of typed donors differed by locus: about 620-640 for A, B, C, DRB1 and DQB1; 500 to 550 for DQA1; approximately 600 for DPA1; and some 450 for DPB1. Five DR-DQ haplotypes were treated as single units for association and clustering because of strong linkage in the cohort. On average, about 200,000 unique TCR beta nucleotide sequences were sequenced per donor among 398 genotyped donors of the cohort, with roughly a sixth of those sequences being non-productive. Points the paper makes about the study in general: In an earlier analysis of fewer than 700 of the donors, most TCR beta V segments appeared in productive rearrangements about 87% or about 30% of the time, broadly matching IMGT annotations. The presence/absence analyses assumed that sequencing depth was roughly uniform across donors, and that assumption may not be true. Most CMV-associated TCR beta chains appeared to be HLA-restricted in a later analysis, and the HLA associations seemed to be driven largely by CMV exposure. Assigning TCR associations to individual alleles was difficult when HLA alleles, especially DR and DQ, strongly co-occurred. A later analysis reported that several top co-occurrence clusters appeared linked to parvovirus B19, influenza, CMV and Epstein-Barr virus. A further reported finding was that TCR beta sequences accurately predicted the HLA-A and HLA-B alleles for most subjects in the first cohort. Compared with the approximately 600-donor mean, donors in an Asian-associated ancestry cluster had fewer N-insertions in productive TCRs, according to a later genetic analysis. The study listed 164 TCR beta chains as associated with cytomegalovirus. An association between a missense DCLRE1C variant and V-gene and J-gene trimming of TCR beta chains was found in a later genetic analysis and replicated in an independent cohort. A later analysis found that HLA-associated TCR beta chains were more clonally expanded and had lower generation probabilities than equally common non-associated chains. A few of the identified cytomegalovirus-associated TCR beta chains were confirmed in vitro to be specific for cytomegalovirus antigens. In a later analysis, TCR association rates were found to vary across HLA loci, with the most associated TCRs seen for DRB1 alleles and the fewest for HLA-C alleles. Linkage disequilibrium might explain the correlated functional status among segregating V segments, but an unknown experimental factor could not be ruled out. HLA typing was unavailable for some donors at each locus, so association tests used only the typed subset. This cohort had only TCR beta chains sequenced, and the lack of alpha or paired-chain data limited which features could be detected. Because counts were too low, some 16 rarely observed V segments, including chromosome 9 orphons, were excluded from the earlier analysis of several hundred of the donors. The classifier was reported to diagnose cytomegalovirus status with high specificity and sensitivity in both the original cohort and the validation cohort. According to the authors, the approach could potentially be generalized to other disease states and immunological phenotypes. The only immune exposure information available for the cohort was CMV serostatus. Across donors, most TCR sequences were observed very rarely, whereas some public TCRs were present in many individuals. Specific HLA alleles were associated with around 18,000 TCR beta sequences at a false discovery rate of 0.05 in a later analysis. A cluster of highly shared sequence variants was judged likely to represent a technical artifact of the sequencing pipeline.

The library came from the immunoSEQ multiplex PCR assay. For the multiplex PCR, a mixture combining 60 forward primers for TCR Vbeta segments and 13 reverse primers for TCR Jbeta segments was used. Amplification of the CDR3 region of rearranged TCR beta genes was performed with a multiplex PCR assay on genomic DNA. The Illumina HiSeq System was used to sequence the amplified TCR beta libraries as 87-base-pair reads. As for the authors' bioinformatics: Across the 500 to 750 repertoires, a later analysis counted some 81 million unique TCR beta chains, roughly 11 million of which were shared by at least two donors. Raw reads were error-corrected and collapsed into unique sequences by a nearest-neighbor algorithm in which closely related sequences were merged to remove PCR and sequencing errors. To assign V, D and J gene segments, CDR3 sequences were aligned to IMGT reference sequences. For a sequence to be retained, a match of at least six nucleotides was required to both a V gene segment and a J gene segment. A rearrangement counted as productive if the CDR3 had no stop codons and remained in frame with V and J, and every other rearrangement counted as non-productive. CDR3 was defined by IMGT convention, running from the second conserved V-encoded cysteine to the conserved J-encoded phenylalanine. The earlier analysis of fewer than 700 of the donors excluded sequences that lacked an unambiguous match to a single V gene segment. In an earlier analysis of some 590 of the donors, V segments were called functional above 56.7% productive rearrangements and were called segregating when the between-donor standard deviation exceeded 5%. A statistical classification framework was developed to diagnose cytomegalovirus status using the catalog of TCR beta chain sequences. In a later analysis, TCR nucleotide sequences were compared against IMGT/GENE-DB human TR gene sequences so that V and J genes could be assigned. The TCRdist pipeline was used in a later analysis to assign CDR3 sequences and most-parsimonious VDJ recombination scenarios. In a later analysis, every TCR beta chain was defined by the combination of its CDR3 amino acid sequence and its V-gene family, and reads without a unique V-gene family were dropped. A later analysis removed 592 highly shared, low-generation-probability nucleotide sequences to deal with suspected cross-contamination and a sequencing artifact. In a later analysis, a clonal expansion index was calculated for each public chain from normalized within-repertoire ranks of inferred template counts. Generation probabilities in a later analysis came from a VDJ recombination model fitted to out-of-frame rearrangements, and those results were checked against IGoR. In a later analysis, hypergeometric tests were used to score TCR-TCR, TCR-HLA and TCR-CMV co-occurrence, with a repertoire-size bias correction applied to TCR pairs. In a later analysis, false discovery rates were estimated by permuting HLA or CMV assignments 20 times. In a later analysis, co-occurring TCRs were grouped using DBSCAN, and TCRdist sequence similarity was added for clustering within HLA-allele-positive subsets. Repertoires with fewer than 30,000 or more than 120,000 public chains, plus five repertoires with anomalous nucleotide sharing, were excluded from co-occurrence clustering. Drawn from immuneACCESS, this table holds only the in-frame rearrangements with V and J called that TCRdb kept. Clones are partly lost; checked studies trace under half to an unresolved V gene and leave the rest unexplained. V and J calls and clone size are copied from that table; D and trimming were computed from the DNA. The table for this sample lists 120,000 to 150,000 clones; about 84% of them were counted only once. The leading ten clones occupy 3.4% of the sample.

The cohort was made up of about 610 healthy bone marrow donors. All cohort members were sampled while nominally healthy, although unrecorded immune exposures were likely present. The donor was CMV seronegative and belonged to the group of 350 or so seronegative cohort members. A peripheral blood sample was provided by each donor, and peripheral blood mononuclear cells were used for TCR beta sequencing. Genomic DNA extraction from the blood cell samples was performed with the Qiagen DNeasy Blood Extraction Kit. With respect to this clone: There is no known antigen for this receptor. Base qualities are not provided; no much larger clone lies one nucleotide away.

The receptor was derived from a male donor in good health and CMV-seronegative. Sequenced: PBMCs.

The CDR3: CASSLTGSTEAFF. The sequenced DNA is TGTGCCAGCAGCTTGACAGGGAGCACTGAAGCTTTCTTT. The rearranged chain carries TRBV2 and TRBJ1-1, with 7 junctional bases fitting TRBD1. In the germline V gene, CDR1 corresponds to SNHLY and CDR2 to FYNNEI. Trimming accounts for 6 bases at V and 4 bases at J, while the number of junction bases matched to no gene is 5. The CDR3, cysteine through phenylalanine, is 13 amino acids long. This entry keeps only the CDR3 DNA: 39 bases, framed from base 1.